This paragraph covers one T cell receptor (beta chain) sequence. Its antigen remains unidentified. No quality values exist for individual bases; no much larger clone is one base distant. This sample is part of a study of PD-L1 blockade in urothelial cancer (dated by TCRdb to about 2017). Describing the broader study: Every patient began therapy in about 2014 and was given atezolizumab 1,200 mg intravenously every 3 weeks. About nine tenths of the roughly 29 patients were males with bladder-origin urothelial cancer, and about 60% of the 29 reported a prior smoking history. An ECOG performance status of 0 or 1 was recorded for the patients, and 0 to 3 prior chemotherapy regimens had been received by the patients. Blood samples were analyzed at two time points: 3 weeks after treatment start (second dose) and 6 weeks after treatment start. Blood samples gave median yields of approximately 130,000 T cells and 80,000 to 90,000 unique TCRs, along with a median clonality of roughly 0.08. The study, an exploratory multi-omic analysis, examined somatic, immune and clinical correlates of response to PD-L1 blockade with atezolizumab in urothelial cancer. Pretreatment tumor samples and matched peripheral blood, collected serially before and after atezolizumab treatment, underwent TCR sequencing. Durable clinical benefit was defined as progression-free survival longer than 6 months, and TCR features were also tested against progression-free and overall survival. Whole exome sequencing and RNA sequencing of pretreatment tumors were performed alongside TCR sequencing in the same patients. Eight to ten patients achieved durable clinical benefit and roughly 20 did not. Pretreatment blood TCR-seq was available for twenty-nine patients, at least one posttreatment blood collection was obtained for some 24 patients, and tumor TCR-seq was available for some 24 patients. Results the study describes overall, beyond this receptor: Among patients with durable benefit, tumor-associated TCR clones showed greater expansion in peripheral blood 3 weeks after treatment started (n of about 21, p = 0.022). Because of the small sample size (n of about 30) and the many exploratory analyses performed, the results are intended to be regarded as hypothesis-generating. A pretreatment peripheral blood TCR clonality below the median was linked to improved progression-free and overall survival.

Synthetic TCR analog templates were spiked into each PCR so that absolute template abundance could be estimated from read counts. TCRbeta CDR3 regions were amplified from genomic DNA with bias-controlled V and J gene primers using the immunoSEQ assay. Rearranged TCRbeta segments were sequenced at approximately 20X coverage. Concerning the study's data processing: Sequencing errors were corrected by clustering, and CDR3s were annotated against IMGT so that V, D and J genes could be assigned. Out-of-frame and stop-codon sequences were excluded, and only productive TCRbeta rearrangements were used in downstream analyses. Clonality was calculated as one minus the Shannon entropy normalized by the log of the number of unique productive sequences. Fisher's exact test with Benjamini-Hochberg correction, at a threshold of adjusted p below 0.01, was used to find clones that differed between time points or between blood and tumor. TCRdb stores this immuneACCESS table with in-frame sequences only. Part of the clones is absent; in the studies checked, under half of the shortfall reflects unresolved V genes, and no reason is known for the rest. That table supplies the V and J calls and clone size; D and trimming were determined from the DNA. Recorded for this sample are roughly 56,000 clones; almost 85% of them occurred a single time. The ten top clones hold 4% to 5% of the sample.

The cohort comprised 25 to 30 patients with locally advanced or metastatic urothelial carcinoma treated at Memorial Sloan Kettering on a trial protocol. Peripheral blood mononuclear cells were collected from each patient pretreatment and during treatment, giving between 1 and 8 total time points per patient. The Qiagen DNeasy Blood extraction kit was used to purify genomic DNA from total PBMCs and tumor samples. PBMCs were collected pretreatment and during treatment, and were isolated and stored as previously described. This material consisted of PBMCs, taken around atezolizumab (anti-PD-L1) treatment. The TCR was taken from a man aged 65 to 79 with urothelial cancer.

The CDR3 amino acid sequence is: CASSTSGTGTDTQYF. The DNA sequence follows: TGTGCCAGCAGTACCTCCGGGACAGGCACAGATACGCAGTATTTT. The receptor chain draws on TRBV28 and TRBJ2-3, with TRBD1 identical over 7 junction bases. The CDR3 holds 15 amino acids from the cysteine to the phenylalanine. Solely the CDR3 DNA is kept, with 45 bases framed from the first base. Trimming takes 5 bases off V and 1 base off J; junction bases not matched to a gene: 6. CDR1 MDHEN and CDR2 SYDVKM are derived from the germline V gene.